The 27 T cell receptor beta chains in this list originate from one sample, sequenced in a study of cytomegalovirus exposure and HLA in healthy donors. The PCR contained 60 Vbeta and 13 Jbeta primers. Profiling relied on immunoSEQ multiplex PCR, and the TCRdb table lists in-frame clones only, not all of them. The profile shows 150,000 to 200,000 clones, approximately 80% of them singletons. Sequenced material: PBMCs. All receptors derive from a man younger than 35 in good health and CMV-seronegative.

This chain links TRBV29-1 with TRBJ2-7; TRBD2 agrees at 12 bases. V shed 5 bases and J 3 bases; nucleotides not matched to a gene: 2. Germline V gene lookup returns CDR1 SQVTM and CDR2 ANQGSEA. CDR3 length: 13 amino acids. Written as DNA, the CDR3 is TGCAGCGTTCGACTAGCGGGGGACTACGAGCAGTACTTC. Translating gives CSVRLAGDYEQYF.

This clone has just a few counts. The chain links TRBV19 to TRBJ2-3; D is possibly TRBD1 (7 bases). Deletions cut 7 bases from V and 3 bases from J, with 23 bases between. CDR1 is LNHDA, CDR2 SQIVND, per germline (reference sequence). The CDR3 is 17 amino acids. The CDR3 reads CASTQGPGRGATDTQYF. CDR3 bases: TGTGCCAGTACCCAAGGGCCGGGCAGGGGGGCGACAGATACGCAGTATTTT.

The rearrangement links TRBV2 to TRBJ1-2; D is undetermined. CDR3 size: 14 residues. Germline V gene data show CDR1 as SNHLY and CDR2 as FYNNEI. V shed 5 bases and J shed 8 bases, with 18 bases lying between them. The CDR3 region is CASSLTSGPEGYTF. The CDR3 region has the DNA TGTGCCAGCAGTCTAACCAGTGGTCCGGAGGGCTACACCTTC.

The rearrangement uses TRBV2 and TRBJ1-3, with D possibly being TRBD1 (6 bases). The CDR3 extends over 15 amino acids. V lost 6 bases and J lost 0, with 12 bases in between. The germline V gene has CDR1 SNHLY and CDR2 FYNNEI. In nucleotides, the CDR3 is TGTGCCAGCAGAGGAGACAGGTTCTCTGGAAACACCATATATTTT. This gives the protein CASRGDRFSGNTIYF.

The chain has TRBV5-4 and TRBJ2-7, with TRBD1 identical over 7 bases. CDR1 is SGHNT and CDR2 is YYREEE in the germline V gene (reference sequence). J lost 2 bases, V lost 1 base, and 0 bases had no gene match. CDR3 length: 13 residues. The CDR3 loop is CASSLTGAYEQYF. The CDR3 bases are TGTGCCAGCAGCTTGACAGGGGCCTACGAGCAGTACTTC.

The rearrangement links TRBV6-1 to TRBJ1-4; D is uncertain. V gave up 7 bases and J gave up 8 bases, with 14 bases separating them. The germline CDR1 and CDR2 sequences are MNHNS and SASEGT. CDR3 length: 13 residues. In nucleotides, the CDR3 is TGTGCCAGCACTGTTACAAGGGAGGAAAAACTGTTTTTT. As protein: CASTVTREEKLFF.

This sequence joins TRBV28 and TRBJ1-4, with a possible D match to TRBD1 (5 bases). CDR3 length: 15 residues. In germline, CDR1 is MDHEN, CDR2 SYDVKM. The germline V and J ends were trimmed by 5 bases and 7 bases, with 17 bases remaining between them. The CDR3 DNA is TGTGCCAGCAGTACCACAGGATCTCTCGGTGAAAAACTGTTTTTT. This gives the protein CASSTTGSLGEKLFF.

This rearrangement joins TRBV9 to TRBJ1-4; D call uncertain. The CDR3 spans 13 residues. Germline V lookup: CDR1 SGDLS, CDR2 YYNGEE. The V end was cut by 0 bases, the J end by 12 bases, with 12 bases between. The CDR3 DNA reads TGTGCCAGCAGCGTAGGTAATGCAGCGGAACTGTTTTTT. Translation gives CASSVGNAAELFF.

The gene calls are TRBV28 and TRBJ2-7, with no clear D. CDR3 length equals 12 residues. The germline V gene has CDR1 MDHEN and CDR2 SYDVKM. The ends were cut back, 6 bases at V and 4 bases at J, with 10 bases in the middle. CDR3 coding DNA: TGTGCCAGCAGCCAGGCCCTTTACGAGCAGTACTTC. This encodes CASSQALYEQYF. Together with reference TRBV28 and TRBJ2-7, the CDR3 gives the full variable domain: DVKVTQSSRYLVKRTGEKVFLECVQDMDHENMFWYRQDPGLGLRLIYFSYDVKMKEKGDIPEGYSVSREKKERFSLILESASTNQTSMYLCASSQALYEQYFGPGTRLTVT.

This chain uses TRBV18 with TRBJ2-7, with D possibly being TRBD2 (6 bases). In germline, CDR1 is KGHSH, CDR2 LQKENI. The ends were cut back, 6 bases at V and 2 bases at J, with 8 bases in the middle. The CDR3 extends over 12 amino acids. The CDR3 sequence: CASSPGAYEQYF. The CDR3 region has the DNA TGTGCCAGCTCGCCGGGGGCCTACGAGCAGTACTTC.

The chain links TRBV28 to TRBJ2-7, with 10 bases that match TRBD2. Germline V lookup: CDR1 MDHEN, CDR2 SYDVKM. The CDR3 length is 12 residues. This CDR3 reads CASGRAAYEQYF. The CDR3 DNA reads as TGTGCGAGCGGGAGGGCCGCCTACGAGCAGTACTTC.

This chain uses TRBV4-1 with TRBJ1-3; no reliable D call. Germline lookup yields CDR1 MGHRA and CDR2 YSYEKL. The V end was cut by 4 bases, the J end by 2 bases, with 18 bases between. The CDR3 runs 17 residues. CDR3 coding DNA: TGCGCCAGCAGCCGGGGAGGGTTGATCCCGGCTGGAAACACCATATATTTT. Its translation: CASSRGGLIPAGNTIYF.

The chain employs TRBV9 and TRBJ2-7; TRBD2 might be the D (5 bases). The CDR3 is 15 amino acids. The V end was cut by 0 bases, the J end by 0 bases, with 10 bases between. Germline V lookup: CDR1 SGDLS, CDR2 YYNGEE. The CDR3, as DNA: TGTGCCAGCAGCGTAGGACACGGGGTCTCCTACGAGCAGTACTTC. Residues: CASSVGHGVSYEQYF.

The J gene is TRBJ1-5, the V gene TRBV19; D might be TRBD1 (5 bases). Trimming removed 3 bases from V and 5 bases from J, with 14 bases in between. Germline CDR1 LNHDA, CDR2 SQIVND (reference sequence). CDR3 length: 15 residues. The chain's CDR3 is CASSISRGWDQPQHF. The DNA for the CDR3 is TGTGCCAGTAGTATTAGTAGGGGATGGGATCAGCCCCAGCATTTT.

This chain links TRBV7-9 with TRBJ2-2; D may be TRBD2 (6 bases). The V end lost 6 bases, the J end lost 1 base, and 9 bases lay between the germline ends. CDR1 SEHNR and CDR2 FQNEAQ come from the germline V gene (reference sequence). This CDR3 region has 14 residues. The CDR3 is CASSDSGNTGELFF. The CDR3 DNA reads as TGTGCCAGCAGTGATAGCGGGAACACCGGGGAGCTGTTTTTT.

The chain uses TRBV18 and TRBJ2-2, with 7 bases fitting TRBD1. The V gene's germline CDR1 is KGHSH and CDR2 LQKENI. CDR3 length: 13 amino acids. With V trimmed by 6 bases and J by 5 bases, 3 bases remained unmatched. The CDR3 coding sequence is TGTGCCAGCTCCCAGGACAGGACCGGGGAGCTGTTTTTT. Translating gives CASSQDRTGELFF.

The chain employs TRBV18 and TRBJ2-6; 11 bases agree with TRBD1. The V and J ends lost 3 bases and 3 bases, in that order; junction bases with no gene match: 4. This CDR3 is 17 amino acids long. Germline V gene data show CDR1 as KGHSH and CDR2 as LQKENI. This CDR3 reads CASSPWTGGNGANVLTF. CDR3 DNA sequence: TGTGCCAGCTCACCGTGGACAGGGGGCAATGGGGCCAACGTCCTGACTTTC.

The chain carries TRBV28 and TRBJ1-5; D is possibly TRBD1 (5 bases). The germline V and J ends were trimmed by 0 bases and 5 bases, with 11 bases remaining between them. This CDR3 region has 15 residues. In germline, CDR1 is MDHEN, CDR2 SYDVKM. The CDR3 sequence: CASSLWGGEDQPQHF. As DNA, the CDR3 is TGTGCCAGCAGTTTATGGGGAGGGGAAGATCAGCCCCAGCATTTT.

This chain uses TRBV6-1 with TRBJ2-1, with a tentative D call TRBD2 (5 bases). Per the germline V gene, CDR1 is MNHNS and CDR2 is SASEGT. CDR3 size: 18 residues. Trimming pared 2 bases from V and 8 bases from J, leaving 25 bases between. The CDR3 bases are TGTGCCAGCAGTGAATGGCACGGGGTCAGAAGGCTGACGGATGAGCAGTTCTTC. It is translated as CASSEWHGVRRLTDEQFF.

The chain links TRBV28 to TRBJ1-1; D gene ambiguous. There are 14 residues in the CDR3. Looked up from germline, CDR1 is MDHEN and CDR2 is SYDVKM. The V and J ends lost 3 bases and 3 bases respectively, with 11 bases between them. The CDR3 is CASSLRRHDTEAFF. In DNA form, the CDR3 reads TGTGCCAGCAGTTTGCGGCGCCACGACACTGAAGCTTTCTTT.

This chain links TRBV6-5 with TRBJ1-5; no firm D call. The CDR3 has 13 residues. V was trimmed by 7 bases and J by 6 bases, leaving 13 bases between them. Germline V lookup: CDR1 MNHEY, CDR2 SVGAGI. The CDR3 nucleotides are TGTGCCAGCACACGGCAGGCTGGTCAGCCCCAGCATTTT. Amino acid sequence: CASTRQAGQPQHF.

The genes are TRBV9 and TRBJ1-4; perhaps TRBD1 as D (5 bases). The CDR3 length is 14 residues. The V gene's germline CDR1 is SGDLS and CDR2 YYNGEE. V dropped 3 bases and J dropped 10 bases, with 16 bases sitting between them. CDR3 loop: CASSAPSGGGKLFF. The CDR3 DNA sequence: TGTGCCAGCAGCGCCCCGAGTGGGGGGGGAAAACTGTTTTTT.

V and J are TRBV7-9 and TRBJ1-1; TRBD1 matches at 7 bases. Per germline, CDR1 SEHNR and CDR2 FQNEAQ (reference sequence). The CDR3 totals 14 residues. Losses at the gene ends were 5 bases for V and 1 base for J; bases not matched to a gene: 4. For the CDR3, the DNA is TGTGCCAGCAGCCTACAGGGGTGGAACACTGAAGCTTTCTTT. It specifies CASSLQGWNTEAFF.

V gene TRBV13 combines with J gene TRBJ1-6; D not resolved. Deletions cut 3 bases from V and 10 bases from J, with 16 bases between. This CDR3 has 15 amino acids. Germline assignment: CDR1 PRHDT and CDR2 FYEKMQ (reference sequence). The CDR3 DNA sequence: TGTGCCAGCAGCTTCCGCCGGCGGGGTGCGTCACCCCTCCACTTT. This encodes CASSFRRRGASPLHF.

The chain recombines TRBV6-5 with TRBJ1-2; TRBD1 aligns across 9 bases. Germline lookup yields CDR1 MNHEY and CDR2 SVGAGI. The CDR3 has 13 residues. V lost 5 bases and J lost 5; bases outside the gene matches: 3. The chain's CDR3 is CASSMTGGYGYTF. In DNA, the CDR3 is TGTGCCAGCAGTATGACAGGGGGATATGGCTACACCTTC.

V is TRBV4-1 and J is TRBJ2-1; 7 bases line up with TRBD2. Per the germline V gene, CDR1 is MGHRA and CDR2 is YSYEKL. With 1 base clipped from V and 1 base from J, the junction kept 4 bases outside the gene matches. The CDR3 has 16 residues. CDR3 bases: TGCGCCAGCAGCCAAGTGGGGCGGGAGTCCTACAATGAGCAGTTCTTC. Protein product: CASSQVGRESYNEQFF.

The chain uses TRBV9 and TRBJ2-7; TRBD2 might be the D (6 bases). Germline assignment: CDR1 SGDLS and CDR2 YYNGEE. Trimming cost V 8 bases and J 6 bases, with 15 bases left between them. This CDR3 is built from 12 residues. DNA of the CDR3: TGTGCCAGTTCGACAGTGCGGGGCGAGCAGTACTTC. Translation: CASSTVRGEQYF.